The T cell receptor (beta chain) under discussion was sequenced for a study of T cell responses to AZD1222 COVID-19 vaccine. On the study more broadly: Second-dose schedules of about 4 or about 12 weeks were combined.

There are 15 residues in the CDR3. Germline assignment: CDR1 WNHNN and CDR2 SYGVQD (reference sequence). Details on this clone: The antigen is not known. An end of the junction does not agree with germline; a read error may underlie this.

Study conclusions and caveats: Possibly, clonal diversity was underestimated; donors were largely white British and included more females. Nearly half of unique spike-specific TCRs reportedly avoided B.1.351 and B.1.1.7 mutated regions. There were vaccine-associated CD4 TCRs across spike, dominant at 160-218 and 743-854.

Measured with immunoSEQ multiplex PCR; TCRdb has only the in-frame clones, and not every one. The repertoire holds about 100,000 clones, with about 85% as singletons. The source was peripheral blood, collected on day 0 of AZD1222 vaccination. This TCR was recovered from an adult in good health. The chain employs TRBV10-1 and TRBJ2-6; 7 nucleotides line up with TRBD2. The CDR3 DNA reads TGCGCCAGCAATGAGGGAGGGTCTGGGGCCAACGTCCTGACTTTC. It codes for CASNEGGSGANVLTF.